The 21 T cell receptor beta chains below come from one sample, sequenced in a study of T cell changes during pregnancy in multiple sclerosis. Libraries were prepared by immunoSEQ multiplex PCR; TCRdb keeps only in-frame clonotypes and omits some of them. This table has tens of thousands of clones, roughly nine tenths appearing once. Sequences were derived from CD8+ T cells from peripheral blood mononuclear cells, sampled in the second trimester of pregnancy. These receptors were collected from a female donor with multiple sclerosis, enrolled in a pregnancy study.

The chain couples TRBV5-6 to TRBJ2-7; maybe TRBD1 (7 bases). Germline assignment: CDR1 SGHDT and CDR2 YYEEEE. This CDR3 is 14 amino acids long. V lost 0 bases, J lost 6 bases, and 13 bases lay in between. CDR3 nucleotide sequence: TGTGCCAGCAGCTTGGAGTTTCAGGGGGGCGAGCAGTACTTC. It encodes CASSLEFQGGEQYF.

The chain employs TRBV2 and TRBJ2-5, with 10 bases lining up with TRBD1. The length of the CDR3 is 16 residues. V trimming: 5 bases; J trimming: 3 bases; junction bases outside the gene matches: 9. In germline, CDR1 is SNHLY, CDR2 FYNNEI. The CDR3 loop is CASSTPRTGGEETQYF. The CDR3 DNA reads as TGTGCCAGCAGTACACCAAGGACAGGGGGGGAAGAGACCCAGTACTTC.

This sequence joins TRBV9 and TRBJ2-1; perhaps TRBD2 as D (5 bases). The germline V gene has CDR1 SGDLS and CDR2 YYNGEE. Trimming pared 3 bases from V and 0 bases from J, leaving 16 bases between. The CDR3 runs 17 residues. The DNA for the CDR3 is TGTGCCAGCAGCGCCCCCCTCGGAGGTAGCTCCTACAATGAGCAGTTCTTC. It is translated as CASSAPLGGSSYNEQFF.

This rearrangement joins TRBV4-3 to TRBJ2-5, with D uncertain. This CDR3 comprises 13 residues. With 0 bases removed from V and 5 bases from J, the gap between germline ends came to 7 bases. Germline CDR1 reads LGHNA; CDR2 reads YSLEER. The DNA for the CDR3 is TGCGCCAGCAGCCAAGACGTCGAGGAGACCCAGTACTTC. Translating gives CASSQDVEETQYF.

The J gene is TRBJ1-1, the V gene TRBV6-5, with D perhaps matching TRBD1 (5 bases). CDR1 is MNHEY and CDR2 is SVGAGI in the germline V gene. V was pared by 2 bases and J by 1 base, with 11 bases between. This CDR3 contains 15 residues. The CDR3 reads CASSYGTDWNTEAFF. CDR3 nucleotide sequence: TGTGCCAGCAGTTACGGGACTGATTGGAACACTGAAGCTTTCTTT.

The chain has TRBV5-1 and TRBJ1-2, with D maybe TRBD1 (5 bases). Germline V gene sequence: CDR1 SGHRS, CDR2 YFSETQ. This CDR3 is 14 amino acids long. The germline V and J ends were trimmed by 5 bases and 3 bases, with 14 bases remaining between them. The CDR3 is CASSPQRGYYGYTF. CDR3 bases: TGCGCCAGCAGTCCCCAGCGGGGCTACTATGGCTACACCTTC.

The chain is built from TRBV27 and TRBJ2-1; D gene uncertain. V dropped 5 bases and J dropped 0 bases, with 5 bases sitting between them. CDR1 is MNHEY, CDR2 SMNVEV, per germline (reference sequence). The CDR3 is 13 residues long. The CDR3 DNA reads TGTGCCAGCAGTAGGAGCTCCTACAATGAGCAGTTCTTC. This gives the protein CASSRSSYNEQFF.

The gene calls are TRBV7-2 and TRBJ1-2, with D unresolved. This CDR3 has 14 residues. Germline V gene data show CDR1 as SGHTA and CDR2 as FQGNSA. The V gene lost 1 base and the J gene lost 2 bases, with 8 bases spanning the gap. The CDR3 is CASSLGAWNYGYTF. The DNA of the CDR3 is TGTGCCAGCAGCTTAGGAGCGTGGAACTATGGCTACACCTTC.

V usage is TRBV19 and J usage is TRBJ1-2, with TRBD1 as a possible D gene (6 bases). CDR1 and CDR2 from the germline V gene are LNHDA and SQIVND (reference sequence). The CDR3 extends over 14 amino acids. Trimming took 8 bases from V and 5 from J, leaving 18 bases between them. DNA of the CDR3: TGTGCCAGTCTAACTCCTCGGACAGAATATGGCTACACCTTC. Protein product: CASLTPRTEYGYTF.

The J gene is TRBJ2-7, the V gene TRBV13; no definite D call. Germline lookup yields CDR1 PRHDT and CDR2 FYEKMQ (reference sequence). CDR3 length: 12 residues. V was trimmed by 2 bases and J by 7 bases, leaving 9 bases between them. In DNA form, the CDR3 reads TGTGCCAGCAGCTTAAGTATCGGGGAGCAGTACTTC. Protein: CASSLSIGEQYF.

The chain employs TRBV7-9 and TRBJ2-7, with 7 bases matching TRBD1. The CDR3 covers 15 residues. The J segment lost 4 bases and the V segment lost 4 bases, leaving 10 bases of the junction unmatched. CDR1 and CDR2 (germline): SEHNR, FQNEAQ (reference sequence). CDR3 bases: TGTGCCAGCAGCTCGAGGGGGCGCCCCTCATACGAGCAGTACTTC. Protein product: CASSSRGRPSYEQYF.

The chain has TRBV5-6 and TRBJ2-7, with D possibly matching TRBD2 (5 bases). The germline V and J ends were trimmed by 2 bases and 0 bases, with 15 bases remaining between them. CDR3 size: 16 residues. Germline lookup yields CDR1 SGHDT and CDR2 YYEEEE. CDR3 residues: CASSLAGEFSSYEQYF. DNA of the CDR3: TGTGCCAGCAGCTTAGCCGGGGAGTTTTCCTCCTACGAGCAGTACTTC. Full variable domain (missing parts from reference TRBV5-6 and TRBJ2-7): DAGVTQSPTHLIKTRGQQVTLRCSPKSGHDTVSWYQQALGQGPQFIFQYYEEEERQRGNFPDRFSGHQFPNYSSELNVNALLLGDSALYLCASSLAGEFSSYEQYFGPGTRLTVT.

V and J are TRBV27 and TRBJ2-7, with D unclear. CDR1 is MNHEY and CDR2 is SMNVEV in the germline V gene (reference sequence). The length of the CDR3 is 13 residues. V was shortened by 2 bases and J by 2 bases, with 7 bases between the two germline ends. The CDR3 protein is CASSLVQPYEQYF. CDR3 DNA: TGTGCCAGCAGTTTAGTACAGCCCTACGAGCAGTACTTC.

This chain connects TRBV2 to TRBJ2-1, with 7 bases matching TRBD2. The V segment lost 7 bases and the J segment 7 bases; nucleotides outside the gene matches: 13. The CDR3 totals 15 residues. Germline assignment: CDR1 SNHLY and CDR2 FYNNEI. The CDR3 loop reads CASTPRSGIGNEQFF. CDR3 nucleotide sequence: TGTGCCAGCACCCCTCGGAGCGGGATAGGAAATGAGCAGTTCTTC. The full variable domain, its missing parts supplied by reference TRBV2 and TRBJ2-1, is EPEVTQTPSHQVTQMGQEVILRCVPISNHLYFYWYRQILGQKVEFLVSFYNNEISEKSEIFDDQFSVERPDGSNFTLKIRSTKLEDSAMYFCASTPRSGIGNEQFFGPGTRLTVL.

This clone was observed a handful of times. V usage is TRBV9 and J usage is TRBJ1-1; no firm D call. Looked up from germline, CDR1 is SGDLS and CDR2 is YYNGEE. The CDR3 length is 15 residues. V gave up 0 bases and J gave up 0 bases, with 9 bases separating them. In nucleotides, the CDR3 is TGTGCCAGCAGCGTAGGACAACCCATGAACACTGAAGCTTTCTTT. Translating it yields CASSVGQPMNTEAFF.

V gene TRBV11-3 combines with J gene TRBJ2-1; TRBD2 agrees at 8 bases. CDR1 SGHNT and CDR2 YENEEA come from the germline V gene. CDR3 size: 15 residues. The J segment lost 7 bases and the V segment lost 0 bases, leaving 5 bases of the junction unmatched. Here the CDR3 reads CASSLEGLGGNEQFF. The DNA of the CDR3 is TGTGCCAGCAGCTTAGAGGGACTAGGGGGAAATGAGCAGTTCTTC.

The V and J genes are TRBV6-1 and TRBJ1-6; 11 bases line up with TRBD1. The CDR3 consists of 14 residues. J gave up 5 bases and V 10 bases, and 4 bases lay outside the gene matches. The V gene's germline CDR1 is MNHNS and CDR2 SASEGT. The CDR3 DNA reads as TGTGCCACGGGACAGGGGGGAGATAATTCACCCCTCCACTTT. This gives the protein CATGQGGDNSPLHF.

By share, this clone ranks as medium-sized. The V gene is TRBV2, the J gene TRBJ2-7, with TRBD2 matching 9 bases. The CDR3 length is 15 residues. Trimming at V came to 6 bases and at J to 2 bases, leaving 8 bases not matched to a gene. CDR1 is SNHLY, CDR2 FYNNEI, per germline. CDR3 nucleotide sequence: TGTGCCAGCAGAGATCTCCTAGCGGGGACCTACGAGCAGTACTTC. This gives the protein CASRDLLAGTYEQYF.

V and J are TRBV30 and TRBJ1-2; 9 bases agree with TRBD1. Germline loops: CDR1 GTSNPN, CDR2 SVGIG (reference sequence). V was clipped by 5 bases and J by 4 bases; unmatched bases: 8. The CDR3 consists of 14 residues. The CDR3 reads CAWGVPQGAYGYTF. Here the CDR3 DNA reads TGTGCCTGGGGGGTTCCACAGGGGGCCTATGGCTACACCTTC.

The CDR3 loop is CASSSGVNTEAFF. The CDR3 nucleotides are TGTGCCAGCAGCTCAGGGGTAAACACTGAAGCTTTCTTT. This chain connects TRBV7-2 to TRBJ1-1; weak D call: TRBD1 (6 bases). Germline V gene sequence: CDR1 SGHTA, CDR2 FQGNSA. Trimming left V 4 bases short and J 2 bases short, with 8 bases between. This CDR3 is built from 13 residues.

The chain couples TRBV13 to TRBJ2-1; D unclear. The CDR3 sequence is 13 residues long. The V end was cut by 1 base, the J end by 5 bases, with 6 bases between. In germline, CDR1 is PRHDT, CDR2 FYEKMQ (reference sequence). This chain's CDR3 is CASSLEHHNEQFF. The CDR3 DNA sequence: TGTGCCAGCAGCTTAGAACACCACAATGAGCAGTTCTTC.